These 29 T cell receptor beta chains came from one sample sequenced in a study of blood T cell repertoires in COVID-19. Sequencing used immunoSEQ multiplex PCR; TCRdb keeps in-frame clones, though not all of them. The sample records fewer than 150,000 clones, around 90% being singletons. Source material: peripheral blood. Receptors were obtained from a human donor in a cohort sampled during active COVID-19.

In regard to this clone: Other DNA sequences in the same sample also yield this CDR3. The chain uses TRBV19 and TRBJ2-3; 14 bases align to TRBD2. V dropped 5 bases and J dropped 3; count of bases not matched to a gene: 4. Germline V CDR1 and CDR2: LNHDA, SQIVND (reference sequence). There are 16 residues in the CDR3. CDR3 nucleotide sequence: TGTGCCAGTAGTCCCAGACTAGCGGGAGGGACAGATACGCAGTATTTT. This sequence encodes CASSPRLAGGTDTQYF.

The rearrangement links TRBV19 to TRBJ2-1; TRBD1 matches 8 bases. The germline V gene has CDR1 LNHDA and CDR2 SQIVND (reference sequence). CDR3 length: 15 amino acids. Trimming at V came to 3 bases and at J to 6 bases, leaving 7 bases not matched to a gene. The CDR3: CASSIGQGVVNEQFF. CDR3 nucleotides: TGTGCCAGTAGTATTGGACAGGGCGTTGTCAATGAGCAGTTCTTC.

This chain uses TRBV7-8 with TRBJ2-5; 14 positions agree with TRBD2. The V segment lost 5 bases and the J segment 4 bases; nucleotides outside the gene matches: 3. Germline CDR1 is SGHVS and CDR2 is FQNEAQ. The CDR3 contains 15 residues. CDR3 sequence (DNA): TGTGCCAGCAGCACGGGACTAGCGGGAGTAGAGACCCAGTACTTC. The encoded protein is CASSTGLAGVETQYF. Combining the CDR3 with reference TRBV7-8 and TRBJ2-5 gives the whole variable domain GAGVSQSPRYKVAKRGQDVALRCDPISGHVSLFWYQQALGQGPEFLTYFQNEAQLDKSGLPSDRFFAERPEGSVSTLKIQRTQQEDSAVYLCASSTGLAGVETQYFGPGTRLLVL.

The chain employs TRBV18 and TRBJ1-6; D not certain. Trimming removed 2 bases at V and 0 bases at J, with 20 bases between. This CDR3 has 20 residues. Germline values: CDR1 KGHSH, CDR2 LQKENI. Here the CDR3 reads CASSPSMRADLSSYNSPLHF. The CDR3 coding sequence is TGTGCCAGCTCACCATCGATGCGGGCAGACCTAAGCTCCTATAATTCACCCCTCCACTTT.

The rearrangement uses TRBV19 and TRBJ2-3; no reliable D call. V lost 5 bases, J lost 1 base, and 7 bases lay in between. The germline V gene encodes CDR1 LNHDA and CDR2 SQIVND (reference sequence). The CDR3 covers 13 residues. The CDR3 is CASSGTGTDTQYF. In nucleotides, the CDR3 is TGTGCCAGTAGTGGAACAGGCACAGATACGCAGTATTTT. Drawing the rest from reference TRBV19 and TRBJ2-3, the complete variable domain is DGGITQSPKYLFRKEGQNVTLSCEQNLNHDAMYWYRQDPGQGLRLIYYSQIVNDFQKGDIAEGYSVSREKKESFPLTVTSAQKNPTAFYLCASSGTGTDTQYFGPGTRLTVL.

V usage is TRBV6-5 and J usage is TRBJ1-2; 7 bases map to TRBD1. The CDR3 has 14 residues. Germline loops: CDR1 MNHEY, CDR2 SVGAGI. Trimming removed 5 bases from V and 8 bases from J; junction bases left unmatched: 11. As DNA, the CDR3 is TGTGCCAGCAGTAGCACCCAGGGGGTAGGGGGCTACACCTTC. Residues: CASSSTQGVGGYTF.

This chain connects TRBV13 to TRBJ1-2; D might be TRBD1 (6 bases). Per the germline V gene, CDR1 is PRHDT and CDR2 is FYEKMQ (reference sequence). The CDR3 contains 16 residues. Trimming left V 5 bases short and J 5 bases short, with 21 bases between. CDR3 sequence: CASSNSRGGQDYGYTF. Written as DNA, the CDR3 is TGTGCCAGCAGCAATTCGAGGGGGGGACAAGATTATGGCTACACCTTC. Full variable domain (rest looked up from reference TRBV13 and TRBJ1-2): AAGVIQSPRHLIKEKRETATLKCYPIPRHDTVYWYQQGPGQDPQFLISFYEKMQSDKGSIPDRFSAQQFSDYHSELNMSSLELGDSALYFCASSNSRGGQDYGYTFGSGTRLTVV.

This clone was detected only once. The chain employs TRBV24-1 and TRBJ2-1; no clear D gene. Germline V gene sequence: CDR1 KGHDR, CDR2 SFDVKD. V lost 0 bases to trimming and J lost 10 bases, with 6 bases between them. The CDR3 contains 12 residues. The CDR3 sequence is CATSDLRQEQFF. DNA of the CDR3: TGTGCCACCAGTGATTTGCGTCAGGAGCAGTTCTTC.

CDR3 sequence: CAWSVSLSGGSTDTQYF. CDR3 DNA: TGTGCCTGGAGTGTTTCGCTTAGCGGGGGTAGCACAGATACGCAGTATTTT. The rearrangement joins TRBV30 to TRBJ2-3, with TRBD2 matching 9 bases. The germline V gene has CDR1 GTSNPN and CDR2 SVGIG (reference sequence). This CDR3 is built from 17 residues. V was clipped by 0 bases and J by 0 bases; unmatched bases: 7.

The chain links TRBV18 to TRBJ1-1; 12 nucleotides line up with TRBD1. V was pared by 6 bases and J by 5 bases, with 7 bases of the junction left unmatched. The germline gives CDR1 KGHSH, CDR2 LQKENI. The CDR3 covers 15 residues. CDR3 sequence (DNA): TGTGCCAGCTCCGGGACAGGGGGCTCGGAGACTGAAGCTTTCTTT. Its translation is CASSGTGGSETEAFF. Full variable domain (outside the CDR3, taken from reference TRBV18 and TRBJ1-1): NAGVMQNPRHLVRRRGQEARLRCSPMKGHSHVYWYRQLPEEGLKFMVYLQKENIIDESGMPKERFSAEFPKEGPSILRIQQVVRGDSAAYFCASSGTGGSETEAFFGQGTRLTVV.

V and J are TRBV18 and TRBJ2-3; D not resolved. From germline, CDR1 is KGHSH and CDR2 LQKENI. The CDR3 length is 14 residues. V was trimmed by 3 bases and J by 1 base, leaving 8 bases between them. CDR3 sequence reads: CASSPSTGTDTQYF. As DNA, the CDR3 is TGTGCCAGCTCACCGTCGACTGGCACAGATACGCAGTATTTT.

CDR3 region: CASTRGGDTEAFF. The CDR3 nucleotides are TGTGCCAGCACGAGGGGGGGAGACACTGAAGCTTTCTTT. The rearrangement links TRBV6-5 to TRBJ1-1; possibly TRBD1 for D (6 bases). V was clipped by 7 bases and J by 3 bases, with 12 bases between them. Germline V gene sequence: CDR1 MNHEY, CDR2 SVGAGI. This CDR3 comprises 13 residues.

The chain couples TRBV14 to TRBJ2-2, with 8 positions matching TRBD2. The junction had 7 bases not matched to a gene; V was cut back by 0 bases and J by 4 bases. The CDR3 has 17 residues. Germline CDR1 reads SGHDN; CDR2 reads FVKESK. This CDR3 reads CASSQESWLAGTGELFF. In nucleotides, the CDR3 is TGTGCCAGCAGCCAAGAAAGCTGGCTAGCGGGCACCGGGGAGCTGTTTTTT.

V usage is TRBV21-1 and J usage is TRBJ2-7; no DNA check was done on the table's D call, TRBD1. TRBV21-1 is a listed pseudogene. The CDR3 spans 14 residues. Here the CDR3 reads CASSKRTPSDEQYF. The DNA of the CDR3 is TGTGCCAGCAGCAAACGGACACCCTCGGATGAGCAGTACTTC.

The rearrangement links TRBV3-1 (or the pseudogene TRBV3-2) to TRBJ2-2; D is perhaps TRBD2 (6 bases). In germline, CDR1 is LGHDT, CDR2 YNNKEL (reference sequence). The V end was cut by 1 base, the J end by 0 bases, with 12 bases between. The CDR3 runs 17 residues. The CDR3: CASSQVSTGANTGELFF. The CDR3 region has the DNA TGTGCCAGCAGCCAAGTGTCGACGGGGGCGAACACCGGGGAGCTGTTTTTT.

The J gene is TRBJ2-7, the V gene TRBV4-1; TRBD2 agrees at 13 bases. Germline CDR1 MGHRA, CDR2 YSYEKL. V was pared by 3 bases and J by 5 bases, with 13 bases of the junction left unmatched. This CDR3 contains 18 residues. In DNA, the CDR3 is TGCGCCAGCAGCCATCAAACGGGACTAGCGGGATCCCCCCACGAGCAGTACTTC. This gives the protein CASSHQTGLAGSPHEQYF.

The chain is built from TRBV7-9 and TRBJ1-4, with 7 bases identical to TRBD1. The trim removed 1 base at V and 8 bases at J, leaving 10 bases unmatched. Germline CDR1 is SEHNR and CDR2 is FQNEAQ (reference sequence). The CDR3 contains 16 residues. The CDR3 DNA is TGTGCCAGCAGCTTAGGGGGACAGCTAAGGAGGGAAAAACTGTTTTTT. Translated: CASSLGGQLRREKLFF.

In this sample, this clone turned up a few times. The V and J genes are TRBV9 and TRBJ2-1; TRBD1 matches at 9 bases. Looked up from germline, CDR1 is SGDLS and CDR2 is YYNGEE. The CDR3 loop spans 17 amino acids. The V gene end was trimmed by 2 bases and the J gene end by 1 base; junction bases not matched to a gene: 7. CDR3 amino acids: CASSVTGGSGSYNEQFF. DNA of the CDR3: TGTGCCAGCAGCGTTACAGGGGGCTCTGGATCCTACAATGAGCAGTTCTTC.

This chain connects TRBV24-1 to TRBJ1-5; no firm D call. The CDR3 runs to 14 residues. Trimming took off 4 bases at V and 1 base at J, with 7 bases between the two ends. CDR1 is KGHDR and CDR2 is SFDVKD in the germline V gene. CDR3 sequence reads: CATSEPGSNQPQHF. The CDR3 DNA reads TGTGCCACCAGTGAACCCGGGAGCAATCAGCCCCAGCATTTT.

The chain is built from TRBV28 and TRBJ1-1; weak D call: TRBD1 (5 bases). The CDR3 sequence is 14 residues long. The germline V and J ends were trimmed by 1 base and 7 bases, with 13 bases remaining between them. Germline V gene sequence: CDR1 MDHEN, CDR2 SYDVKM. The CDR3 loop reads CASSLLPGLIEAFF. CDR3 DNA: TGTGCCAGCAGTTTATTGCCAGGGCTAATTGAAGCTTTCTTT.

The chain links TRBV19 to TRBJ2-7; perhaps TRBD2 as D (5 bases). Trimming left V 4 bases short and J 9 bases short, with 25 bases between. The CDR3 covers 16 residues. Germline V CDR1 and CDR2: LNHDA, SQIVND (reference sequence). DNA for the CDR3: TGTGCCAGTAGTAACCCAATCAACACGAAAAGAGAGGGGCAGTACTTC. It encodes CASSNPINTKREGQYF.

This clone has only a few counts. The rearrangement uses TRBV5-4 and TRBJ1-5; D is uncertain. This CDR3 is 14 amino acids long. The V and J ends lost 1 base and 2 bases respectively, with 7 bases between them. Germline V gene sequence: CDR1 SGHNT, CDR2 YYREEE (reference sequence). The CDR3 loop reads CASSLFPGNQPQHF. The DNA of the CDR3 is TGTGCCAGCAGCTTGTTCCCTGGCAATCAGCCCCAGCATTTT.

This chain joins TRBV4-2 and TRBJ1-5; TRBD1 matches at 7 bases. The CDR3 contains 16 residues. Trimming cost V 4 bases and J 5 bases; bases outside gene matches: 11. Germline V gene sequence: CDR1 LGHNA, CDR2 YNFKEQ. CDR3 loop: CASSPTQGSLHQPQHF. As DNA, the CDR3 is TGTGCCAGCAGCCCGACACAGGGGTCGCTGCATCAGCCCCAGCATTTT.

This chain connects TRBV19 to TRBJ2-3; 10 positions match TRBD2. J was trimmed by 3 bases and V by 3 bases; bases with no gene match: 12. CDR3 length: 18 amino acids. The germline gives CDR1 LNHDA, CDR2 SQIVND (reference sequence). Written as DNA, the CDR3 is TGTGCCAGTAGTATTTGGGATCTAGCGGGGGACACAACAGATACGCAGTATTTT. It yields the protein CASSIWDLAGDTTDTQYF.

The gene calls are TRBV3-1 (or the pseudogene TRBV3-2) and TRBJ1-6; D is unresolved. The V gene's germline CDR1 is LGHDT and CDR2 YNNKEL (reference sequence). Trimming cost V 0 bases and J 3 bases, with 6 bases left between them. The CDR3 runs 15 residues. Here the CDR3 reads CASSQESLYNSPLHF. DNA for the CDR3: TGTGCCAGCAGCCAAGAGTCCCTCTATAATTCACCCCTCCACTTT.

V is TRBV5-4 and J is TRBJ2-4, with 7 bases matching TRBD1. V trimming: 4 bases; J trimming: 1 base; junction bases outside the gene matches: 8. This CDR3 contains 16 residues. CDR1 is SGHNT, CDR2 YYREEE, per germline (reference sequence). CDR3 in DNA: TGTGCCAGCAGCCTCGACAGGGTAGGGGCCAAAAACATTCAGTACTTC. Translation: CASSLDRVGAKNIQYF. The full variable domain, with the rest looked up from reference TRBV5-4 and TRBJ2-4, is ETGVTQSPTHLIKTRGQQVTLRCSSQSGHNTVSWYQQALGQGPQFIFQYYREEENGRGNFPPRFSGLQFPNYSSELNVNALELDDSALYLCASSLDRVGAKNIQYFGAGTRLSVL.

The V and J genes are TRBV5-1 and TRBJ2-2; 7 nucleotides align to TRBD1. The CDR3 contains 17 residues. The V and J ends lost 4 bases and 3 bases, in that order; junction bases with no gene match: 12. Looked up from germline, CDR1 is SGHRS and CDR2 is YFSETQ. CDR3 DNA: TGCGCCAGCAGCGGCCCTTCGGGACAGTCTTACACCGGGGAGCTGTTTTTT. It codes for CASSGPSGQSYTGELFF.

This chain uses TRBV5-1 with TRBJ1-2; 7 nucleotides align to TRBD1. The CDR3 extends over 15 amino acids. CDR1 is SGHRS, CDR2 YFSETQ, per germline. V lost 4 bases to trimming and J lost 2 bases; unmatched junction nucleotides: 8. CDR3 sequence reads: CASSPQTGKNYGYTF. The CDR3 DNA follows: TGCGCCAGCAGCCCTCAGACAGGGAAAAACTATGGCTACACCTTC.

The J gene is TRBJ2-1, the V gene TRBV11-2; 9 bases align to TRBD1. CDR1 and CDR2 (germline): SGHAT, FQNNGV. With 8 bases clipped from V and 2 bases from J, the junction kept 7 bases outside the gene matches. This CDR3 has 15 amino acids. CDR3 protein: CASRPGTGTYNEQFF. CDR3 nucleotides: TGTGCCAGCCGCCCCGGGACAGGGACCTACAATGAGCAGTTCTTC.